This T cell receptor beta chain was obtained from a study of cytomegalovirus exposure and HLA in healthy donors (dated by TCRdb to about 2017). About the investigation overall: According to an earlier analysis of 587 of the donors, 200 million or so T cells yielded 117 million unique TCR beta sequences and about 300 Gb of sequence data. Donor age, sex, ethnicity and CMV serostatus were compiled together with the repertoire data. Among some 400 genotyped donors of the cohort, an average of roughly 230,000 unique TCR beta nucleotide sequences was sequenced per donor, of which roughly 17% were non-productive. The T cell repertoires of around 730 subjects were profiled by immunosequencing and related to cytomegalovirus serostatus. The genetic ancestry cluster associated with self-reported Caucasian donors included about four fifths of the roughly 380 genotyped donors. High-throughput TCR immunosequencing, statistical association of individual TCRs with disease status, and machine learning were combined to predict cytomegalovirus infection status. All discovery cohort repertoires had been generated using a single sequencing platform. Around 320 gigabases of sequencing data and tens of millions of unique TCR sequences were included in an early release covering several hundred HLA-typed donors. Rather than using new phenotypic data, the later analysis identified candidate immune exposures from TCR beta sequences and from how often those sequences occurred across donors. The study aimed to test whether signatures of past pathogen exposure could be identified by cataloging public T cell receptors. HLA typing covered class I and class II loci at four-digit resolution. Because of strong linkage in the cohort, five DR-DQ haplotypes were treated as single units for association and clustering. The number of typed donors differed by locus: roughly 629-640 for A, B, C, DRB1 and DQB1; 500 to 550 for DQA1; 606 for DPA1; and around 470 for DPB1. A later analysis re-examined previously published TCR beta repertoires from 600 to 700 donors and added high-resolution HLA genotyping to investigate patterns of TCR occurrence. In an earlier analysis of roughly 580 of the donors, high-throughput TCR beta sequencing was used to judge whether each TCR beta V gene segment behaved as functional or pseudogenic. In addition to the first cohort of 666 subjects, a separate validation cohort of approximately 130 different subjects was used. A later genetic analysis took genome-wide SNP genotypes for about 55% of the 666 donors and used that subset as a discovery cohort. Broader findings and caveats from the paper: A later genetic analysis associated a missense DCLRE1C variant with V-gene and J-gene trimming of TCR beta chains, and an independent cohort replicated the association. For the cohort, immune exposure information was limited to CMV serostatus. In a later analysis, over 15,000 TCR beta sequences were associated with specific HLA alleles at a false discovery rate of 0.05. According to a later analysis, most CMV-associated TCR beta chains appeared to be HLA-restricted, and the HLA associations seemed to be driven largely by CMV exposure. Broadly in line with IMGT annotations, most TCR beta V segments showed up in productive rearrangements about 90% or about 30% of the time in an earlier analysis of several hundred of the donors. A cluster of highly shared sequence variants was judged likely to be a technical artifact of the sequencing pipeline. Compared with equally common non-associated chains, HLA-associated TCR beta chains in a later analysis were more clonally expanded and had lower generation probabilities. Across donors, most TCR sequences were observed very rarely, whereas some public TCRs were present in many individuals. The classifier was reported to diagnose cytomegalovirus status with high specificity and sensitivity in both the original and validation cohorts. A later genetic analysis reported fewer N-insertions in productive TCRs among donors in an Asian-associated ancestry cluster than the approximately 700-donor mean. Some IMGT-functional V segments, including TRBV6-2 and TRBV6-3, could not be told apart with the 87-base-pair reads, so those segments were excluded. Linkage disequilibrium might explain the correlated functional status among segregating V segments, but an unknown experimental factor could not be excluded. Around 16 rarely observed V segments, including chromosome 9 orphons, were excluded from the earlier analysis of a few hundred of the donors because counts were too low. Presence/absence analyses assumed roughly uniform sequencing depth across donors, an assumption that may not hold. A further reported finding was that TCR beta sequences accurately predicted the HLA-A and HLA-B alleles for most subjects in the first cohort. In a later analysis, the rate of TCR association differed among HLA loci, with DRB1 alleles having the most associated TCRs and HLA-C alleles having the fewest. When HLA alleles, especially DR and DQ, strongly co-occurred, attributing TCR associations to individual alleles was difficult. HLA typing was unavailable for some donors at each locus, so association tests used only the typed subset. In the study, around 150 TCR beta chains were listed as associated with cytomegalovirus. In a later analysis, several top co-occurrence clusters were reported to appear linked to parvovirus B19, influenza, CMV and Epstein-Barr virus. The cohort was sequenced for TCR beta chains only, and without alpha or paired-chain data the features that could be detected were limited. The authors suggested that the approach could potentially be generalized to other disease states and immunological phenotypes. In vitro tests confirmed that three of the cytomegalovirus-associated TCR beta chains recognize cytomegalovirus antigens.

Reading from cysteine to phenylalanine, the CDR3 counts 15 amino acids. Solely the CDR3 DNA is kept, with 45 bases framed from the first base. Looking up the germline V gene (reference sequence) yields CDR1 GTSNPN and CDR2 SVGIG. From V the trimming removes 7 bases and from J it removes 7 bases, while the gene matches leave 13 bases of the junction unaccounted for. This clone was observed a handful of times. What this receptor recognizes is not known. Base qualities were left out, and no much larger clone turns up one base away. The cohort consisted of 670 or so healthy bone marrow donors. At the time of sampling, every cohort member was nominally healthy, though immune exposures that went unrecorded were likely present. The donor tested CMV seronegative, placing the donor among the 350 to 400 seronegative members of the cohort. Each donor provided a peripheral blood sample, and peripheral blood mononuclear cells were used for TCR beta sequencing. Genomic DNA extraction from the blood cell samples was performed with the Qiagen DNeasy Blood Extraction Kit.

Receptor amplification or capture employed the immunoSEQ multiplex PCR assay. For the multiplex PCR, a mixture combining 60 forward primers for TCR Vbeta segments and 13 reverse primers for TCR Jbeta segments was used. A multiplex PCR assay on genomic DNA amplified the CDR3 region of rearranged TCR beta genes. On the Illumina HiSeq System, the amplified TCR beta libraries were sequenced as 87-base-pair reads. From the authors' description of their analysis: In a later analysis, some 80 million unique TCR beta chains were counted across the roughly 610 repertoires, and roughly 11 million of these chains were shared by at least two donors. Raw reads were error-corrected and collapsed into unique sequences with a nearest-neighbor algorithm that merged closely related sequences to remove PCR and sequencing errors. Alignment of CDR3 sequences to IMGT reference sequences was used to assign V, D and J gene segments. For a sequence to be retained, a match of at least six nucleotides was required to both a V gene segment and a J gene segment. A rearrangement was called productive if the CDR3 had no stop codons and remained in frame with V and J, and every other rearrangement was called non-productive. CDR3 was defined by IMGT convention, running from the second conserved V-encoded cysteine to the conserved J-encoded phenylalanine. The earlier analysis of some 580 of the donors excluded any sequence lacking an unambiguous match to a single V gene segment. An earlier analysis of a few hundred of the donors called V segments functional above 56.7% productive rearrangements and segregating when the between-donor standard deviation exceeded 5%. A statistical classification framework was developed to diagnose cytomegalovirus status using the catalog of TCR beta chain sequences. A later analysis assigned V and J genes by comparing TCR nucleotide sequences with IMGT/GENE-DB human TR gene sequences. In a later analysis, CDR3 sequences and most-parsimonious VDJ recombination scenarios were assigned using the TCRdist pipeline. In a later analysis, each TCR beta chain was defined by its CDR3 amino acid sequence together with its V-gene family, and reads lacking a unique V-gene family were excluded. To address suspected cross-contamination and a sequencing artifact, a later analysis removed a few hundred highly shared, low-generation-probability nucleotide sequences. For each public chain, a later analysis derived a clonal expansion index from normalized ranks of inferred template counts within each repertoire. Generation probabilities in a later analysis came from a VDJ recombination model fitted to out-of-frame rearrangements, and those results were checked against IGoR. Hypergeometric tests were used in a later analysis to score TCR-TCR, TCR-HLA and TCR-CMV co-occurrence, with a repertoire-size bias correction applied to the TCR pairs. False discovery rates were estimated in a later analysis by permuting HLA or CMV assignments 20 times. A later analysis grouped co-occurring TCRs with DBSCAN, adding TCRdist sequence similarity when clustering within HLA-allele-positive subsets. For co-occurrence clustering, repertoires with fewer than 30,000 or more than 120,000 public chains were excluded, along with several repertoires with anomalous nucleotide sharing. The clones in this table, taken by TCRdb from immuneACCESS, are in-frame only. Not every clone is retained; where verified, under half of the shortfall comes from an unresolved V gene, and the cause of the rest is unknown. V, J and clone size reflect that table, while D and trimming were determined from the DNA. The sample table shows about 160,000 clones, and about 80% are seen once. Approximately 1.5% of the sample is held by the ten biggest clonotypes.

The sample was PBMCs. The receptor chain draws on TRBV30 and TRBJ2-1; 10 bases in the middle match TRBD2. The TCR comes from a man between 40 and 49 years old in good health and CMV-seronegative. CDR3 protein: CASDIPSGRGNEQFF. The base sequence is TGTGCCTCAGATATTCCTAGCGGGAGAGGAAATGAGCAGTTCTTC.